Each of the 28 T cell receptor beta chains below was sequenced from the same sample in a study of regulatory T cells in long-lasting Graves disease. Arm-PCR with iRepertoire HTBI primers amplified the CDR3 regions for these TCR beta libraries. TCRdb fed the multiplex PCR reads into MiXCR, producing one record per CDR3 protein. This sample has about 420,000 distinct CDR3 sequences, with less than 20% found just once. Specified time point: newly diagnosed GD, antithyroid drugs for less than 3 months. There was RNA extracted from PBMCs, and the TCR library was made from it. These same data were also listed under a study on T cells in Graves' hyperthyroidism and ophthalmopathy.

The material sequenced was peripheral blood mononuclear cells (PBMCs), taken at new diagnosis, from a patient treated with antithyroid drugs. Source of these receptors: a woman in her late teens or twenties with Graves disease.

Worth noting for this clonotype: A read error may explain this, as a much larger clone is one base away. This CDR3 is missing its conserved last phenylalanine or tryptophan, likely due to a read error. The CDR3 coding sequence is TGTGCCGGCCGGACTAGCGGGAGGGACGAGCAGTACCTC. Translation: CAGRTSGRDEQYL. The rearrangement uses TRBV28 and TRBJ2-7; 15 bases match TRBD2. The CDR3 length is 13 residues. Trimming at V came to 11 bases and at J to 5 bases, leaving 4 bases not matched to a gene. CDR1 and CDR2 from the germline V gene are MDHEN and SYDVKM.

J is TRBJ1-5 and V is TRBV18; D not certain. This CDR3 has 14 amino acids. Germline CDR1 and CDR2: KGHSH and LQKENI. V was cut by 1 base and J by 3 bases, with 7 bases left in between. CDR3 sequence (DNA): TGTGCCAGCTCACCACAGGGAAACAATCAGCCCCAGCATTTT. This translates into CASSPQGNNQPQHF. Using reference TRBV18 and TRBJ1-5 for the parts outside the CDR3, the full variable domain is NAGVMQNPRHLVRRRGQEARLRCSPMKGHSHVYWYRQLPEEGLKFMVYLQKENIIDESGMPKERFSAEFPKEGPSILRIQQVVRGDSAAYFCASSPQGNNQPQHFGDGTRLSIL.

This clonotype has at least ten counts. The chain has TRBV20-1 and TRBJ2-1, with 11 bases that match TRBD2. This CDR3 spans 16 amino acids. The germline CDR1 and CDR2 sequences are DFQATT and SNEGSKA (reference sequence). V lost 1 base, J lost 8 bases, and 10 bases stayed unmatched. The CDR3 sequence: CSARAELAGVDDEQFF. The CDR3 DNA is TGCAGTGCTAGAGCTGAACTAGCGGGAGTAGACGATGAGCAGTTCTTC.

The table lists this clonotype with a few counts. The chain uses TRBV9 and TRBJ2-7; D remains unclear. Germline CDR1 and CDR2: SGDLS and YYNGEE. The CDR3 is made up of 12 amino acids. The germline V and J ends were trimmed by 7 bases and 0 bases, with 8 bases remaining between them. CDR3: CASGSHSYEQYF. The CDR3 DNA is TGTGCCAGCGGTTCTCACTCCTACGAGCAGTACTTC.

This clonotype was seen many times. This chain connects TRBV7-8 to TRBJ2-5, with D possibly matching TRBD2 (6 bases). The germline V and J ends were trimmed by 3 bases and 5 bases, with 10 bases remaining between them. The length of the CDR3 is 13 residues. Per the germline V gene, CDR1 is SGHVS and CDR2 is FQNEAQ. For the CDR3, the DNA is TGTGCCAGCAGCTTGGGCGCGGGGGAGACCCAGTACTTC. It is translated as CASSLGAGETQYF. The variable domain in full, completed from reference TRBV7-8 and TRBJ2-5, reads GAGVSQSPRYKVAKRGQDVALRCDPISGHVSLFWYQQALGQGPEFLTYFQNEAQLDKSGLPSDRFFAERPEGSVSTLKIQRTQQEDSAVYLCASSLGAGETQYFGPGTRLLVL.

This clonotype appeared many times. The chain links TRBV13 to TRBJ1-1; D is uncertain. The CDR3 has 11 amino acids. With 8 bases removed from V and 1 base from J, the gap between germline ends came to 5 bases. Looked up from germline, CDR1 is PRHDT and CDR2 is FYEKMQ (reference sequence). The CDR3, as DNA: TGTGCCAGCGGTCGGAACACTGAAGCTTTCTTT. Amino acids: CASGRNTEAFF.

Ten or more counts support this clonotype. V gene TRBV9 combines with J gene TRBJ2-7; the D gene is possibly TRBD1 (6 bases). The germline V and J ends were trimmed by 0 bases and 2 bases, with 12 bases remaining between them. Germline CDR1 is SGDLS and CDR2 is YYNGEE. This CDR3 is 15 amino acids long. DNA of the CDR3: TGTGCCAGCAGCGTAGGTGGGGGCCCCACCTACGAGCAGTACTTC. Translating gives CASSVGGGPTYEQYF. The entire variable domain, with the rest obtained from reference TRBV9 and TRBJ2-7, is as follows: DSGVTQTPKHLITATGQRVTLRCSPRSGDLSVYWYQQSLDQGLQFLIQYYNGEERAKGNILERFSAQQFPDLHSELNLSSLELGDSALYFCASSVGGGPTYEQYFGPGTRLTVT.

This clonotype was counted a few times. V usage is TRBV10-2 and J usage is TRBJ2-1; D perhaps matches TRBD2 (6 bases). With 2 bases removed from V and 5 bases from J, the gap between germline ends came to 16 bases. Germline-derived CDR1 and CDR2 are WSHSY and SAAADI. The CDR3 extends over 16 amino acids. In nucleotides, the CDR3 is TGCGCCAGCAGTGAGCGGGACTCCCGTGCCCACAATGAGCAGTTCTTC. Translated: CASSERDSRAHNEQFF.

In its sample, this clonotype was seen many times. The chain links TRBV5-1 to TRBJ2-7; 8 nucleotides match TRBD2. The CDR3 covers 14 residues. V gave up 4 bases and J gave up 0 bases; unmatched junction bases: 3. The germline V gene has CDR1 SGHRS and CDR2 YFSETQ. CDR3 amino acids: CASSTSGNSYEQYF. The CDR3 nucleotides read TGCGCCAGCAGCACTAGCGGAAACTCCTACGAGCAGTACTTC.

This clonotype came up a few times. The gene calls are TRBV28 and TRBJ1-5; D may be TRBD1 (5 bases). V was cut by 2 bases and J by 7 bases, with 15 bases left in between. Germline CDR1 MDHEN, CDR2 SYDVKM. The CDR3 length is 15 residues. The CDR3 DNA reads TGTGCCAGCAGTTTAGACAGTCGTAGGTCGCAGCCCCAGCATTTT. Amino acid sequence: CASSLDSRRSQPQHF.

This clonotype was picked up many times. The V gene is TRBV28, the J gene TRBJ1-1, with 10 bases identical to TRBD1. J lost 5 bases, V lost 10 bases, and 4 bases had no gene match. The CDR3 is 12 amino acids. The V gene's germline CDR1 is MDHEN and CDR2 SYDVKM. In DNA form, the CDR3 reads TGTGCCACCGGGACAGGGGTAACTGAAGCTTTCTTT. Protein: CATGTGVTEAFF.

The rearrangement uses TRBV10-2 and TRBJ2-7; D unresolved. Germline V gene lookup returns CDR1 WSHSY and CDR2 SAAADI. The CDR3 runs to 16 residues. Trimming took 6 bases from V and 0 from J, leaving 18 bases between them. In DNA, the CDR3 is TGCGCCAGCAGAGGGATTGACCTATGGAGCTCCTACGAGCAGTACTTC. This codes for CASRGIDLWSSYEQYF.

The chain is built from TRBV19 and TRBJ1-3; TRBD1 might be the D (6 bases). This CDR3 has 14 amino acids. CDR1 is LNHDA, CDR2 SQIVND, per germline (reference sequence). V was trimmed by 9 bases and J by 1 base, leaving 13 bases between them. The CDR3 region has the DNA TGTGCCAGCAATGGGCAGGGGTCTGGAAACACCATATATTTT. Its translation is CASNGQGSGNTIYF.

This chain connects TRBV20-1 to TRBJ2-5; 8 bases are shared with TRBD1. V dropped 3 bases and J dropped 4; count of bases not matched to a gene: 10. Germline V CDR1 and CDR2: DFQATT, SNEGSKA (reference sequence). The CDR3 is made up of 15 amino acids. The CDR3 nucleotides read TGCAGTGCTAGGGTGTACAGGGGGTCTAGAGAGACCCAGTACTTC. This gives the protein CSARVYRGSRETQYF.

There are many counts of this clonotype. The chain employs TRBV12-3 or TRBV12-4 and TRBJ2-1, with 8 bases that match TRBD2. The J segment lost 6 bases and the V segment lost 5 bases, leaving 12 bases of the junction unmatched. This CDR3 comprises 16 residues. The CDR3 DNA is TGTGCCAGCAGTCCCCCGGGCCAGCGGGAGATCAATGAGCAGTTCTTC. It specifies CASSPPGQREINEQFF.

This clonotype was picked up many times. The chain joins TRBV7-2 to TRBJ1-2; a weak D match, TRBD1 (5 bases). Per the germline V gene, CDR1 is SGHTA and CDR2 is FQGNSA. V was shortened by 4 bases and J by 8 bases, with 17 bases between the two germline ends. There are 14 residues in the CDR3. For the CDR3, the DNA is TGTGCCAGCAGCTACTTGGGCAGGGAGAGAGGCTACACCTTC. Protein product: CASSYLGRERGYTF.

The chain links TRBV4-3 to TRBJ1-4; 11 bases are a match to TRBD1. The CDR3 runs 16 residues. Germline CDR1 and CDR2: LGHNA and YSLEER. V dropped 4 bases and J dropped 7; count of bases not matched to a gene: 8. The CDR3 protein is CASSPSPGTGGEKLFF. The CDR3 region has the DNA TGCGCCAGCAGCCCCTCTCCCGGGACAGGGGGTGAAAAACTGTTTTTT.

The table lists this clonotype with many counts. CDR3 sequence reads: CASWSIAFTEAFF. CDR3 bases: TGTGCCAGCTGGTCAATCGCATTTACTGAAGCTTTCTTT. V usage is TRBV12-3 or TRBV12-4 and J usage is TRBJ1-1; no clear D. V dropped 8 bases and J dropped 5 bases, with 15 bases sitting between them. This CDR3 region has 13 residues.

For this clonotype: This may arise from a read error, as a much more abundant clone is one base away. The chain carries TRBV3-1 and TRBJ2-1, with D unclear. The CDR3 loop spans 14 amino acids. Germline CDR1 LGHDT, CDR2 YNNKEL (reference sequence). The ends were cut back, 1 base at V and 3 bases at J, with 7 bases in the middle. The CDR3 reads CASSQGALYNEQFF. In nucleotides, the CDR3 is TGTGCCAGCAGCCAAGGAGCGCTCTACAATGAGCAGTTCTTC.

This clonotype has a count of ten or more. The chain employs TRBV10-3 and TRBJ1-2; 8 bases are a match to TRBD1. V lost 7 bases to trimming and J lost 8 bases; unmatched junction nucleotides: 9. This CDR3 contains 13 residues. Looked up from germline, CDR1 is ENHRY and CDR2 is SYGVKD. CDR3 nucleotide sequence: TGTGCCATCAACCCAGGACAGGGTCGGGGCTACACCTTC. As protein: CAINPGQGRGYTF.

This clonotype was recorded at least ten times. The chain combines TRBV20-1 with TRBJ2-3; 7 bases line up with TRBD2. CDR3 length: 14 residues. After removal of 3 bases from V and 2 bases from J, the junction contained 5 bases not matched to a gene. The V gene's germline CDR1 is DFQATT and CDR2 SNEGSKA (reference sequence). The CDR3 loop is CSAREGGPTDTQYF. The CDR3 coding sequence is TGCAGTGCTAGGGAGGGAGGGCCCACAGATACGCAGTATTTT.

This clonotype occurred many times. The V and J genes are TRBV5-1 and TRBJ2-1, with a tentative D call TRBD2 (6 bases). In germline, CDR1 is SGHRS, CDR2 YFSETQ. The CDR3 spans 14 residues. V dropped 4 bases and J dropped 4 bases, with 12 bases sitting between them. CDR3: CASSMEGEYNEQFF. In DNA, the CDR3 is TGCGCCAGCAGCATGGAGGGCGAATACAATGAGCAGTTCTTC.

This clonotype was counted a few times. The chain is built from TRBV15 and TRBJ2-2; 9 bases agree with TRBD2. CDR3 length: 17 amino acids. Germline CDR1 LNHNV, CDR2 YYDKDF (reference sequence). After removal of 0 bases from V and 2 bases from J, the junction contained 4 bases not matched to a gene. As DNA, the CDR3 is TGTGCCACCAGCAGAGATAGACTAGCGGTTAACACCGGGGAGCTGTTTTTT. Encoded protein: CATSRDRLAVNTGELFF.

This clonotype was found many times. The chain has TRBV12-3 or TRBV12-4 and TRBJ1-1, with TRBD1 matching over 8 bases. The CDR3 loop spans 15 amino acids. J gave up 1 base and V 6 bases, and 7 bases lay outside the gene matches. The CDR3 sequence: CASRPFGTGNTEAFF. In DNA form, the CDR3 reads TGTGCCAGCAGACCGTTCGGGACAGGGAACACTGAAGCTTTCTTT.

The chain employs TRBV20-1 and TRBJ1-5; D gene ambiguous. V lost 3 bases, J lost 3 bases, and 15 bases lay in between. This CDR3 region has 15 residues. Germline values: CDR1 DFQATT, CDR2 SNEGSKA (reference sequence). CDR3 nucleotide sequence: TGCAGTGCTAGTCGATTCGGGCAGGACAATCAGCCCCAGCATTTT. Translation: CSASRFGQDNQPQHF.

In this sample, this clonotype turned up many times. The CDR3 spells CASSRAGTEAFF. In nucleotides, the CDR3 is TGTGCCAGCAGCAGAGCGGGCACTGAAGCTTTCTTT. The V gene is TRBV27, the J gene TRBJ1-1; D unresolved. The germline V gene encodes CDR1 MNHEY and CDR2 SMNVEV (reference sequence). This CDR3 spans 12 amino acids. Trimming removed 6 bases at V and 4 bases at J, with 9 bases between.

This clonotype was found a few times. The CDR3 sequence: CAWDGSGNTIYF. CDR3 nucleotide sequence: TGTGCCTGGGACGGCTCTGGAAACACCATATATTTT. The chain recombines TRBV30 with TRBJ1-3; D is unclear. This CDR3 comprises 12 residues. Germline V lookup: CDR1 GTSNPN, CDR2 SVGIG (reference sequence). V lost 5 bases and J 0 bases, leaving 5 bases between the germline ends.

This clonotype was seen repeatedly, ten times or more. The chain uses TRBV7-8 and TRBJ2-7, with 7 positions matching TRBD1. V lost 3 bases and J lost 6; bases outside the gene matches: 11. CDR1 and CDR2 from the germline V gene are SGHVS and FQNEAQ. The CDR3 has 15 residues. CDR3 protein: CASSFSETGFREQYF. The CDR3 DNA sequence: TGTGCCAGCAGCTTCTCCGAGACAGGGTTCCGCGAGCAGTACTTC.